This T cell receptor (beta chain) was found in a study of CD8+ T cells in alopecia areata. Study background: Using the percentage of affected scalp area, treated patients' severity was scored.

As for treatment: oral pan-JAK inhibitor, 5-10 mg twice daily. CDR1 MDHEN and CDR2 SYDVKM come from the germline V gene. The CDR3 spans 14 residues. Trimming pared 7 bases from V and 6 bases from J, leaving 19 bases between. cDNA prepared by RNA extraction and subsequent reverse transcription served as the template for sequencing. Here immunoSEQ multiplex PCR was the method, and the copy in TCRdb shows in-frame clones only, minus some. The table has 270,000 or so clones, roughly 64% seen once. The chain combines TRBV28 with TRBJ2-7, with D perhaps matching TRBD2 (6 bases). Sequenced material: CD4+ T cells sorted from blood, taken at week 24, from a patient treated with tofacitinib. This clonotype was sampled from a human donor with alopecia areata. The CDR3 DNA reads TGTGCCAGCACCCCCGGCGGGGCGTTGGGCGAGCAGTACTTC. Protein product: CASTPGGALGEQYF.